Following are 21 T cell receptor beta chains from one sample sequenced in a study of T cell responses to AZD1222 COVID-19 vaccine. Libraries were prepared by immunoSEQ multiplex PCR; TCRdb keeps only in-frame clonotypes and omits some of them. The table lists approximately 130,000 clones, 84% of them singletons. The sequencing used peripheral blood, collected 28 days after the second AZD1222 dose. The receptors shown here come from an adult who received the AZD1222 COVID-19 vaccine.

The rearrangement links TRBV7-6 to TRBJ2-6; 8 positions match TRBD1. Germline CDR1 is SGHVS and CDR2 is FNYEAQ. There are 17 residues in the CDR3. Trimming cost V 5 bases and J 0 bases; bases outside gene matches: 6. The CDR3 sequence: CASSAGTGRSGANVLTF. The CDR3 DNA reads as TGTGCCAGCAGCGCCGGGACAGGCCGCTCTGGGGCCAACGTCCTGACTTTC.

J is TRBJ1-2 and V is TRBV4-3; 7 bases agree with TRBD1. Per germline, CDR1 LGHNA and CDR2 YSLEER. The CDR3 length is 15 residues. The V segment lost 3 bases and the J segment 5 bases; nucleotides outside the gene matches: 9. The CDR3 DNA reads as TGCGCCAGCAGCCAGGCCGACAGGGAAGGATATGGCTACACCTTC. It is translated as CASSQADREGYGYTF.

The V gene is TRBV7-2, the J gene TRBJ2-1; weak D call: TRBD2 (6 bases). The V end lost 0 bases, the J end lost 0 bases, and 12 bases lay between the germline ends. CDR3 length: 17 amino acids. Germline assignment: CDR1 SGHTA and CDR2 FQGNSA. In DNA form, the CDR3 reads TGTGCCAGCAGCTTAGCCCCCGCGGGGATCTCCTACAATGAGCAGTTCTTC. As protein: CASSLAPAGISYNEQFF.

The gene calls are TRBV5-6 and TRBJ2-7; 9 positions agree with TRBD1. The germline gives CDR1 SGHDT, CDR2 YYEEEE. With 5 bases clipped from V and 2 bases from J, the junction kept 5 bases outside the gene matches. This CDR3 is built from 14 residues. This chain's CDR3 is CASRGQGSTYEQYF. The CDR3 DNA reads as TGTGCCAGCAGGGGACAGGGTTCCACCTACGAGCAGTACTTC. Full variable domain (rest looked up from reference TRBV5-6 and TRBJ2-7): DAGVTQSPTHLIKTRGQQVTLRCSPKSGHDTVSWYQQALGQGPQFIFQYYEEEERQRGNFPDRFSGHQFPNYSSELNVNALLLGDSALYLCASRGQGSTYEQYFGPGTRLTVT.

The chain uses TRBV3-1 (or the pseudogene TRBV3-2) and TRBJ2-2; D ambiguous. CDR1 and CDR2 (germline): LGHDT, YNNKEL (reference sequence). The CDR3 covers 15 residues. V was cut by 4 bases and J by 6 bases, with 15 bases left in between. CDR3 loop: CASSREPLRPGELFF. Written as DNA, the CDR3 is TGTGCCAGCAGCCGGGAACCCCTTCGCCCCGGGGAGCTGTTTTTT.

The CDR3 reads CASSLKPPGQGLNYGYTF. The DNA of the CDR3 is TGTGCCAGCAGCTTAAAGCCCCCGGGACAGGGCCTTAACTATGGCTACACCTTC. The chain carries TRBV7-3 and TRBJ1-2, with TRBD1 matching over 9 bases. CDR3 length: 18 residues. Germline CDR1 and CDR2: SGHTA and FQGTGA. Unmatched junction bases numbered 10, after V lost 1 base and J lost 1 base.

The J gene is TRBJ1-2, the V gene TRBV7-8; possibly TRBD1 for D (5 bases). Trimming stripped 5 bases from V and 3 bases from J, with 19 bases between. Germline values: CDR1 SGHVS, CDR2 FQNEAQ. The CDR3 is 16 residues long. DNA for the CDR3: TGTGCCAGCAGCCCACAGACCGGACAAACACACTATGGCTACACCTTC. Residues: CASSPQTGQTHYGYTF.

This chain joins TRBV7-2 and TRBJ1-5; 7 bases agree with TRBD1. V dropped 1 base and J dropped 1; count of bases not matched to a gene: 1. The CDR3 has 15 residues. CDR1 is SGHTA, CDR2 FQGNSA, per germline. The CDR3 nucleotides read TGTGCCAGCAGCTTAGAACAGGGGAGCAATCAGCCCCAGCATTTT. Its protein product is CASSLEQGSNQPQHF.

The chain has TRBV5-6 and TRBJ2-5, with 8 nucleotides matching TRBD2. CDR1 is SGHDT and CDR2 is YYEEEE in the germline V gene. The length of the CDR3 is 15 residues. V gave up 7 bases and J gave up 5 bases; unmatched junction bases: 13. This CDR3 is CASHKAGEGPETQYF. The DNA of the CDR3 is TGTGCCAGCCATAAAGCGGGGGAAGGACCTGAGACCCAGTACTTC. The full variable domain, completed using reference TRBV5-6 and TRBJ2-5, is DAGVTQSPTHLIKTRGQQVTLRCSPKSGHDTVSWYQQALGQGPQFIFQYYEEEERQRGNFPDRFSGHQFPNYSSELNVNALLLGDSALYLCASHKAGEGPETQYFGPGTRLLVL.

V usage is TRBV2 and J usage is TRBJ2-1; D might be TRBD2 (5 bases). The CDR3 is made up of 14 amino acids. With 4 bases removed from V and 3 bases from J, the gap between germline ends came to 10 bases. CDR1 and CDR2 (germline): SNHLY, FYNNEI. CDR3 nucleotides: TGTGCCAGCAGTGGACTAACCCGCTACAATGAGCAGTTCTTC. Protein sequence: CASSGLTRYNEQFF. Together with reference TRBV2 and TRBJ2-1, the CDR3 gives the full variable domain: EPEVTQTPSHQVTQMGQEVILRCVPISNHLYFYWYRQILGQKVEFLVSFYNNEISEKSEIFDDQFSVERPDGSNFTLKIRSTKLEDSAMYFCASSGLTRYNEQFFGPGTRLTVL.

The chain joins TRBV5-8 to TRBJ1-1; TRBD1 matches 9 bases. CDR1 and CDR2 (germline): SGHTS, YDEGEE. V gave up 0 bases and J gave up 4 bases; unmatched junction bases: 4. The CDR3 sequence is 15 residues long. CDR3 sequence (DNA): TGTGCCAGCAGCTTGGGCCTGACAGGGGGCACTGAAGCTTTCTTT. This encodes CASSLGLTGGTEAFF.

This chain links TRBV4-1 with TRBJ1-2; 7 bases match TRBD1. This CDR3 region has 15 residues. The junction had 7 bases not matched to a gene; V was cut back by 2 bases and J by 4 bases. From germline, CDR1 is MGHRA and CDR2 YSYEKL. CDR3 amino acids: CASSQHTGDGYGYTF. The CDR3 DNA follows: TGCGCCAGCAGCCAACACACAGGGGATGGCTATGGCTACACCTTC.

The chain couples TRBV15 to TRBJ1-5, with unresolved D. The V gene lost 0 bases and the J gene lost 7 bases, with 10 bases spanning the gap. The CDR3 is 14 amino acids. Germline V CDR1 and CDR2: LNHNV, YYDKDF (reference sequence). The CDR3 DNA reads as TGTGCCACCAGCAGAGATCCCCTGGGGCAGCCCCAGCATTTT. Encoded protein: CATSRDPLGQPQHF.

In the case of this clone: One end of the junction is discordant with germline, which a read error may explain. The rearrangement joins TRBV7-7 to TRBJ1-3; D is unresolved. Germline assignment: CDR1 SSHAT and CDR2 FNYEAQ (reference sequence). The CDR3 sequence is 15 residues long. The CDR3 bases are TGTGCTAGCAGCCCTTCGAGAGAATCTGGAAACACCATATATTTT. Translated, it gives CASSPSRESGNTIYF.

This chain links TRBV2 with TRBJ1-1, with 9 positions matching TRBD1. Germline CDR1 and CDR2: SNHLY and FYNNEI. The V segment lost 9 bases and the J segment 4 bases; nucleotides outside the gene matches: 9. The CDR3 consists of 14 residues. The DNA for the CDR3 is TGTGCCAGTTCGGGGACAGGGAGGGGCACTGAAGCTTTCTTT. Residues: CASSGTGRGTEAFF.

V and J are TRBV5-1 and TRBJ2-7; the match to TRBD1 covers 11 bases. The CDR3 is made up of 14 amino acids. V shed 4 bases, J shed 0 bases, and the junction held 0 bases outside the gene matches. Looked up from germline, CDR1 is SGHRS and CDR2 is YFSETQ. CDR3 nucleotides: TGCGCCAGCAGCGGGACAGGGGGCTCCTACGAGCAGTACTTC. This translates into CASSGTGGSYEQYF.

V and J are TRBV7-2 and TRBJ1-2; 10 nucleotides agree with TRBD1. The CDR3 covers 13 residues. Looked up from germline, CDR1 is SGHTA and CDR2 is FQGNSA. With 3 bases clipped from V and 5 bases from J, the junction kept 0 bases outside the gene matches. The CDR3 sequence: CASSLDRGYGYTF. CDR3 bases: TGTGCCAGCAGCTTGGACAGGGGGTATGGCTACACCTTC.

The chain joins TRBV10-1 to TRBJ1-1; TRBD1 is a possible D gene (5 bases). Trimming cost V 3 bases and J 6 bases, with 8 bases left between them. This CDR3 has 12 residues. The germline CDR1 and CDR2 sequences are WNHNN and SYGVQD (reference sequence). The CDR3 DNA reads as TGCGCCAGCAGTGAAGGGGAGGCTGAAGCTTTCTTT. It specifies CASSEGEAEAFF.

This CDR3 is CASSKGGGPATDTQYF. DNA of the CDR3: TGTGCCAGCAGCAAAGGGGGGGGCCCTGCGACAGATACGCAGTATTTT. The chain couples TRBV7-9 to TRBJ2-3; D is possibly TRBD2 (7 bases). Germline assignment: CDR1 SEHNR and CDR2 FQNEAQ (reference sequence). Between the trimmed V and J ends, which lost 5 bases and 3 bases, there was a span of 18 bases. The CDR3 spans 16 residues.

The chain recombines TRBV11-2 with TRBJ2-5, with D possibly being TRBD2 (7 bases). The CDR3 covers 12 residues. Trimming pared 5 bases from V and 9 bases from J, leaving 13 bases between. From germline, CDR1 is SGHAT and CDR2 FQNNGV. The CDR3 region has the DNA TGTGCCAGCAGCAAAATGGGGGGGCCCCAGTACTTC. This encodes CASSKMGGPQYF.

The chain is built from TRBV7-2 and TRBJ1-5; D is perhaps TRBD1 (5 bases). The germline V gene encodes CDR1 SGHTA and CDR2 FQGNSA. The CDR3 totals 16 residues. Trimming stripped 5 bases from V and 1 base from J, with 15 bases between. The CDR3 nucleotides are TGTGCCAGCAGCGGGTCCCCAGGGATAAGCAATCAGCCCCAGCATTTT. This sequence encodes CASSGSPGISNQPQHF. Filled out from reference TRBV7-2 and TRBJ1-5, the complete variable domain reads GAGVSQSPSNKVTEKGKDVELRCDPISGHTALYWYRQSLGQGLEFLIYFQGNSAPDKSGLPSDRFSAERTGGSVSTLTIQRTQQEDSAVYLCASSGSPGISNQPQHFGDGTRLSIL.